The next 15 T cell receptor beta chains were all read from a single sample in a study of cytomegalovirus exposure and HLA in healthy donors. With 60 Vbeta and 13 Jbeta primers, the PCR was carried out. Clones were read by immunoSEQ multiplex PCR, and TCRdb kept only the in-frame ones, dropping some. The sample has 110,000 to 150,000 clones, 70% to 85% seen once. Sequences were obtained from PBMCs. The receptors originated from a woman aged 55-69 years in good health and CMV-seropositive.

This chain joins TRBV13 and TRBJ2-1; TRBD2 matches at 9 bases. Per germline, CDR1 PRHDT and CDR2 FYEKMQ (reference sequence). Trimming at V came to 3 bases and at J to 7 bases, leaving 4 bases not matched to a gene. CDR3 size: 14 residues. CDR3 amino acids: CASSFSGRVNEQFF. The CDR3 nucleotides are TGTGCCAGCAGCTTTAGCGGGAGAGTTAATGAGCAGTTCTTC.

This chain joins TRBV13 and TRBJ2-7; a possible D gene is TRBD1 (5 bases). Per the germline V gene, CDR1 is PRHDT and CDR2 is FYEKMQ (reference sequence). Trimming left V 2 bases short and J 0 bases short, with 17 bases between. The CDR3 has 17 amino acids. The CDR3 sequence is CASSLRVGPTASYEQYF. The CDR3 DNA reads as TGTGCCAGCAGCTTAAGGGTAGGGCCGACAGCCTCCTACGAGCAGTACTTC.

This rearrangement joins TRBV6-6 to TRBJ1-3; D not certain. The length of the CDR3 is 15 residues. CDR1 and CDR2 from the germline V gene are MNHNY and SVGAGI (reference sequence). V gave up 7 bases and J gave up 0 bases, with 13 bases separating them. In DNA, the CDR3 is TGTGCCAGCACTGCAGGCCCTTCCTCTGGAAACACCATATATTTT. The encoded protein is CASTAGPSSGNTIYF.

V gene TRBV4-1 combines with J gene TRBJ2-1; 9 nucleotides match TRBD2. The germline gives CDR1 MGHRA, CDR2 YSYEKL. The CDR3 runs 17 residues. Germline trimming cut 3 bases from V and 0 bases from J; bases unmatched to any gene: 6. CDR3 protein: CASSHSSGTSSYNEQFF. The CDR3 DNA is TGCGCCAGCAGCCATTCTAGCGGGACTAGCTCCTACAATGAGCAGTTCTTC.

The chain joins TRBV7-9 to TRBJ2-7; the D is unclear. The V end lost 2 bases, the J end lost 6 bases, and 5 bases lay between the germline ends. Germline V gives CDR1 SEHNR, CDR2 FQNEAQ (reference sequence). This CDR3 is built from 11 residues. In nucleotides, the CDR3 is TGTGCCAGCAGCTTACCGGGCGAGCAGTACTTC. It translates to CASSLPGEQYF.

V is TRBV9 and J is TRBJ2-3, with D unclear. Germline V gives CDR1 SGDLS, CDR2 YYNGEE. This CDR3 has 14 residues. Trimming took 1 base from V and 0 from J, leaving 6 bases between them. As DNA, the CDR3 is TGTGCCAGCAGCGTAAGCCCTAGCACAGATACGCAGTATTTT. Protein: CASSVSPSTDTQYF. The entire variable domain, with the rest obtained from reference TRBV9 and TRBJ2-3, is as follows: DSGVTQTPKHLITATGQRVTLRCSPRSGDLSVYWYQQSLDQGLQFLIQYYNGEERAKGNILERFSAQQFPDLHSELNLSSLELGDSALYFCASSVSPSTDTQYFGPGTRLTVL.

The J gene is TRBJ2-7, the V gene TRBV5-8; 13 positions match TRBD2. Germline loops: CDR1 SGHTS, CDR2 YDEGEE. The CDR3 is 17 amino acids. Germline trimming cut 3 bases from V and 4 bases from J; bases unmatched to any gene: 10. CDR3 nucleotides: TGTGCCAGCAGCTCGCGACCTGGGACTAGCGGGACATACGAGCAGTACTTC. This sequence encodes CASSSRPGTSGTYEQYF.

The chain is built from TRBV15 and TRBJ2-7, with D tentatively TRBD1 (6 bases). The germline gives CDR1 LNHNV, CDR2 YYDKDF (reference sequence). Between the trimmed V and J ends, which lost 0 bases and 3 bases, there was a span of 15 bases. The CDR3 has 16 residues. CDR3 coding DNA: TGTGCCACCAGCAGAGATACACAGGGTCTTGTCTACGAGCAGTACTTC. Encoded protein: CATSRDTQGLVYEQYF.

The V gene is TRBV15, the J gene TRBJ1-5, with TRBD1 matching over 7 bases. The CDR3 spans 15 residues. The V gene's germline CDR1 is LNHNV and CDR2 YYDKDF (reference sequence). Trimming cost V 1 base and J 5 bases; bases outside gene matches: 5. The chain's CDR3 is CATSRVGQGDQPQHF. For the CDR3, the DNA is TGTGCCACCAGCAGAGTGGGTCAGGGGGATCAGCCCCAGCATTTT.

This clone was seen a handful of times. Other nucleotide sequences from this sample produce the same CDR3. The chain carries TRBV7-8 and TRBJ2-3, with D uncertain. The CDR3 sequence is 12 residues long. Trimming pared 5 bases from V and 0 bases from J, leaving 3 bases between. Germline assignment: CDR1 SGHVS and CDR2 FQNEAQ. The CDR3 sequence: CASSLSTDTQYF. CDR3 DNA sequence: TGTGCCAGCAGCCTTAGCACAGATACGCAGTATTTT.

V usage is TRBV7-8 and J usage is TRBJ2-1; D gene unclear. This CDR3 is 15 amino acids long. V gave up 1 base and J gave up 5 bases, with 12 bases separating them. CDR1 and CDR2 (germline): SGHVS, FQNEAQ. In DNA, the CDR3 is TGTGCCAGCAGCTTAGGAACATTGGGCAACAATGAGCAGTTCTTC. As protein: CASSLGTLGNNEQFF. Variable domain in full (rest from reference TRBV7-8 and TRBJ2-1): GAGVSQSPRYKVAKRGQDVALRCDPISGHVSLFWYQQALGQGPEFLTYFQNEAQLDKSGLPSDRFFAERPEGSVSTLKIQRTQQEDSAVYLCASSLGTLGNNEQFFGPGTRLTVL.

This CDR3 reads CASSPTGRDETQYF. CDR3 bases: TGTGCCAGCTCACCCACGGGGAGGGATGAGACCCAGTACTTC. This chain connects TRBV18 to TRBJ2-5; TRBD2 aligns across 7 bases. Per the germline V gene, CDR1 is KGHSH and CDR2 is LQKENI. V shed 3 bases, J shed 5 bases, and the junction held 6 bases outside the gene matches. This CDR3 is 14 amino acids long. Variable domain in full (rest from reference TRBV18 and TRBJ2-5): NAGVMQNPRHLVRRRGQEARLRCSPMKGHSHVYWYRQLPEEGLKFMVYLQKENIIDESGMPKERFSAEFPKEGPSILRIQQVVRGDSAAYFCASSPTGRDETQYFGPGTRLLVL.

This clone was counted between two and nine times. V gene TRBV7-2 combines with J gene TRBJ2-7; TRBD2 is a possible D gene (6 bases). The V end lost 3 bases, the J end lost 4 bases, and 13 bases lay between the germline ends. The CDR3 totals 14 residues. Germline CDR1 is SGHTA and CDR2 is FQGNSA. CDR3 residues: CASSFPGRGYEQYF. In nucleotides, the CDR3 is TGTGCCAGCAGCTTTCCCGGGAGAGGGTACGAGCAGTACTTC. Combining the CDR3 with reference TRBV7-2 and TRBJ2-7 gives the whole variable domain GAGVSQSPSNKVTEKGKDVELRCDPISGHTALYWYRQSLGQGLEFLIYFQGNSAPDKSGLPSDRFSAERTGGSVSTLTIQRTQQEDSAVYLCASSFPGRGYEQYFGPGTRLTVT.

The CDR3 reads CASSSALQGVANYGYTF. The CDR3 nucleotides read TGTGCCAGCAGCTCGGCGTTACAGGGGGTTGCTAACTATGGCTACACCTTC. J is TRBJ1-2 and V is TRBV7-9; TRBD1 matches 8 bases. The CDR3 spans 17 residues. CDR1 and CDR2 (germline): SEHNR, FQNEAQ (reference sequence). The trim removed 4 bases at V and 0 bases at J, leaving 10 bases unmatched.

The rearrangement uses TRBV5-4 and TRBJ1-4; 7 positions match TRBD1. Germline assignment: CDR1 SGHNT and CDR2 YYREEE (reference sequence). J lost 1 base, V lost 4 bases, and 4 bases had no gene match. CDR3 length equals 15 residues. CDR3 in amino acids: CASSHRQGTNEKLFF. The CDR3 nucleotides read TGTGCCAGCAGCCACAGACAGGGAACTAATGAAAAACTGTTTTTT.